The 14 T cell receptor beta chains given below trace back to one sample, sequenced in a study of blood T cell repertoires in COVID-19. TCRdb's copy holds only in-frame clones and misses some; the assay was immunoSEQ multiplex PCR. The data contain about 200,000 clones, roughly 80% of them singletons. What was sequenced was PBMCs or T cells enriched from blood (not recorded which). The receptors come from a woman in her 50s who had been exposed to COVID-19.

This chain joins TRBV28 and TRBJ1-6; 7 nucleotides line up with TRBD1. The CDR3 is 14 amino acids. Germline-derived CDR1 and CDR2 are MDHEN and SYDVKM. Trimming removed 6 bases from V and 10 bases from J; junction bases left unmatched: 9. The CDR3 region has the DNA TGTGCCAGCAGCACCAGGGGGGAAGGGTCACCCCTCCACTTT. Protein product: CASSTRGEGSPLHF.

CDR3: CASSRAGLKTDTQYF. In nucleotides, the CDR3 is TGCGCCAGCAGCCGGGCGGGACTGAAAACAGATACGCAGTATTTT. V usage is TRBV5-1 and J usage is TRBJ2-3, with D possibly matching TRBD2 (6 bases). Deletions cut 4 bases from V and 3 bases from J, with 15 bases between. The CDR3 contains 15 residues. The germline CDR1 and CDR2 sequences are SGHRS and YFSETQ.

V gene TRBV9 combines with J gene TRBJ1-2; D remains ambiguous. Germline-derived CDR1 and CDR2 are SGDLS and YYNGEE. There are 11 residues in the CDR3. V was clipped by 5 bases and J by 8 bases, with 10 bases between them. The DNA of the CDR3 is TGTGCCAGCAGTCAGCGGGAAGGCTACACCTTC. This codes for CASSQREGYTF.

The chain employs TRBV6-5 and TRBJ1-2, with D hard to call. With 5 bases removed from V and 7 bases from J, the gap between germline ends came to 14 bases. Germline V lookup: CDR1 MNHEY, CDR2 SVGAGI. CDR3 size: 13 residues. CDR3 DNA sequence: TGTGCCAGCAGTATCGACTCTGGCCTTGGCTACACCTTC. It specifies CASSIDSGLGYTF.

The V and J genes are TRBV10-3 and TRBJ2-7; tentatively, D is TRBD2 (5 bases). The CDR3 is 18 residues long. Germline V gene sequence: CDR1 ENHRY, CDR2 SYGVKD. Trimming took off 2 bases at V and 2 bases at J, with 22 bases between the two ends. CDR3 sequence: CAISELSLGRWGAYEQYF. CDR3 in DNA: TGTGCCATCAGTGAGCTCTCCCTCGGGCGGTGGGGAGCCTACGAGCAGTACTTC.

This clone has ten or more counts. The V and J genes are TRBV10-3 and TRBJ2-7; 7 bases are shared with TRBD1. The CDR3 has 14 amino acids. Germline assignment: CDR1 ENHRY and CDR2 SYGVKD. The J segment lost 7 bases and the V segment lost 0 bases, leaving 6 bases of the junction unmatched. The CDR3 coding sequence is TGTGCCATCAGTGAGTCGGTTAAGGGACAGGAGCAGTACTTC. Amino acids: CAISESVKGQEQYF.

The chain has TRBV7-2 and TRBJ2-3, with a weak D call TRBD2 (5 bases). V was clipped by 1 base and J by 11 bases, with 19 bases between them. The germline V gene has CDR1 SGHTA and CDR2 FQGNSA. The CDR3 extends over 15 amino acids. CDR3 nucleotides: TGTGCCAGCAGCTTAGGCGGGTCAGAAGTGGTAGGGCAGTATTTT. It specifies CASSLGGSEVVGQYF.

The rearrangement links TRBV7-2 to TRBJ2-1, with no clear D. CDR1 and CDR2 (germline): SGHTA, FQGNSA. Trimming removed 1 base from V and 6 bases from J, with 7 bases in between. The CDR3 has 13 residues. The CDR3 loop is CASSLVGVNEQFF. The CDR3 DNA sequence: TGTGCCAGCAGCTTAGTTGGAGTCAATGAGCAGTTCTTC.

In DNA, the CDR3 is TGTGCCAGCTCCGGTCTTACAGGGAACAAGGGCGAGCAGTACTTC. Translation gives CASSGLTGNKGEQYF. The V gene is TRBV18, the J gene TRBJ2-7, with D possibly matching TRBD1 (6 bases). V was trimmed by 6 bases and J by 6 bases, leaving 21 bases between them. Germline-derived CDR1 and CDR2 are KGHSH and LQKENI. This CDR3 comprises 15 residues.

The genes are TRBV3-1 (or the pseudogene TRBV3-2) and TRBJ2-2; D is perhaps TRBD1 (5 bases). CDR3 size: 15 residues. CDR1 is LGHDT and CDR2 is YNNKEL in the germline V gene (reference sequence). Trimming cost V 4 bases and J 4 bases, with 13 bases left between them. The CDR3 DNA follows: TGTGCCAGCAGCCCGGGCAGGGCTATCACCGGGGAGCTGTTTTTT. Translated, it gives CASSPGRAITGELFF.

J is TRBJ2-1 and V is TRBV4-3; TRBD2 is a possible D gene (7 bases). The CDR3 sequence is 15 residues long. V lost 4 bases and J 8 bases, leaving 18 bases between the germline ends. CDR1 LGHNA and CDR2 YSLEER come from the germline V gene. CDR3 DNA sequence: TGCGCCAGCAGCCGCCTCGCCCGAGGGGGGGATGAGCAGTTCTTC. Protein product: CASSRLARGGDEQFF.

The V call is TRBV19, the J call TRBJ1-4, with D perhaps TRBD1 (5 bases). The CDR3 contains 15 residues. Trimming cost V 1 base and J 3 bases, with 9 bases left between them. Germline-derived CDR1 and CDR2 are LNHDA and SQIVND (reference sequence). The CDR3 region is CASSIVRDSNEKLFF. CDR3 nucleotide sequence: TGTGCCAGTAGTATAGTTCGGGACTCTAATGAAAAACTGTTTTTT.

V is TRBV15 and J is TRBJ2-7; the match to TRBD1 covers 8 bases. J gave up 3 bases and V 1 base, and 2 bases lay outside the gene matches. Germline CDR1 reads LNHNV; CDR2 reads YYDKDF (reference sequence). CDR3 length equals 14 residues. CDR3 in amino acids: CATSRGGQGYEQYF. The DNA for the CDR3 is TGTGCCACCAGCAGAGGAGGACAGGGCTACGAGCAGTACTTC. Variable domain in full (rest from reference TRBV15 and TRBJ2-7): DAMVIQNPRYQVTQFGKPVTLSCSQTLNHNVMYWYQQKSSQAPKLLFHYYDKDFNNEADTPDNFQSRRPNTSFCFLDIRSPGLGDTAMYLCATSRGGQGYEQYFGPGTRLTVT.

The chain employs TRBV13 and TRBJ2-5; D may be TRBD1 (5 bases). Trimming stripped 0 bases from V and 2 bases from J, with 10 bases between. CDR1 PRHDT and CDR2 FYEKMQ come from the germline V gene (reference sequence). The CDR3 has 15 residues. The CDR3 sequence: CASSLGGPEQETQYF. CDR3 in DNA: TGTGCCAGCAGCTTAGGGGGGCCAGAACAAGAGACCCAGTACTTC.